This T cell receptor (beta chain) was found in a study of blood T cells in healthy people across ages (dated by TCRdb to between 2014 and 2016). Regarding the complete study: Template switching captured roughly one uniquely barcoded TCR beta cDNA molecule per two T cells in model experiments. The study measured age-related changes in TCR beta repertoire diversity using deep sequencing normalized with unique cDNA molecular identifiers. The donors were split into four age groups: young (average around 16 years), middle-aged (roughly 40), aged (roughly 65) and long-lived (roughly 77). To avoid experimental bias, donors of different ages were randomly spread across the sequencing lanes. Using the same blood draw, the study looked at two additional independent replicas of 1 million unique cDNA reads for two donors, one aged 18 to 30 and the other aged 80 or older.

The donors were roughly 38 Caucasian individuals from Russia, aged 6 to 90 years, who were systemically healthy. Each donor gave about 10 milliliters of peripheral blood, drawn into EDTA-treated Vacutainer tubes. Ficoll-Paque density-gradient centrifugation was used to isolate PBMCs, with at least 6 million per sample. Total RNA was extracted from PBMCs with Trizol reagent, with at least 6 micrograms obtained per sample. For every donor, flow cytometry on a PBMC aliquot measured the percentage of naive CD45RAhigh/CD27high T cells. The germline V gene specifies SGHVS as CDR1 and FQNEAQ as CDR2. The CDR3 numbers 15 residues from cysteine through phenylalanine. CDR3 DNA only is kept here, 45 bases in frame from base 1. Ends trimmed: V by 4 bases, J by 7 bases; bases unmatched to a gene: 7. Libraries were made using 5' RACE. The sequencing machine was an Illumina HiSeq 2500. A second PCR of roughly 6 to 11 cycles was run with a J-beta primer mix and a sample-barcoded 5' primer. A unique molecular identifier was introduced onto each TCR beta cDNA molecule by a template-switch 5' adaptor carrying 12 random nucleotides. Each sample yielded at least 2.5 million CDR3-containing paired-end reads. The Mint cDNA synthesis kit, primed by a TRBC-specific oligonucleotide, was used to synthesize first-strand cDNA from all RNA. All cDNA was treated with uracil-DNA glycosylase and then went through a first 18-cycle PCR with the universal primers M1SS and BC2_uni_R. In the paper's pipeline: For normalization, 1 million high-quality reads were randomly selected from each sample, with every read carrying a distinct molecular identifier. Reads sharing molecular identifiers were discarded rather than binned into consensus sequences. CDR3 identification, clonotype clustering and error correction used MiTCR with a Q25 quality threshold and the strictest error-elimination algorithm. Lower-bound total TCR beta diversity was estimated with a nonparametric unseen species model using Euler transformation. In TCRdb, the public reads were trimmed at Q25 with fastp and aligned with MiXCR, with productive beta chains retained. Each entry merges the rows of one CDR3 protein and shows their most common DNA and genes. Clone size and V and J calls follow TCRdb, not the original study. Across this sample there are about 1.4 million distinct CDR3 sequences, with approximately 60% seen only once. The ten largest make up roughly 6.3% of the sample.

Paper-wide results and their limitations: Total diversity estimates from one million sequenced T cells were considered lower bounds and underestimates. Observed TCR beta diversity correlated strongly with the percentage of naive T cells measured by flow cytometry. Since profiling was done on bulk unsorted PBMCs, naive and antigen-experienced compartments could not be conclusively compared. Observed TCR beta diversity per million T cells fell roughly linearly with age, and a significant reduction was already apparent by age around 44. Because donor CMV infection status was unknown, age-related changes in expanded clonotypes were potentially confounded. Compared with the aged group, the long-lived group had more naive CD4+ T cells, fewer expanded clones and increased TCR diversity, a pattern suggesting age selection.

The table lists this clonotype with a count of one. Its antigen has not been determined. No per-base quality is available; no much larger clone lies one base away. The sequence came from a man between 18 and 29 years old in good health. The chain was built from TRBV7-8 and TRBJ2-1, with 10 bases in between that match TRBD2. Sequencing input: blood. The CDR3 is CASSSKAGGMNEQFF. The nucleotide sequence is TGTGCCAGCAGCTCCAAAGCGGGGGGGATGAATGAGCAGTTCTTC.